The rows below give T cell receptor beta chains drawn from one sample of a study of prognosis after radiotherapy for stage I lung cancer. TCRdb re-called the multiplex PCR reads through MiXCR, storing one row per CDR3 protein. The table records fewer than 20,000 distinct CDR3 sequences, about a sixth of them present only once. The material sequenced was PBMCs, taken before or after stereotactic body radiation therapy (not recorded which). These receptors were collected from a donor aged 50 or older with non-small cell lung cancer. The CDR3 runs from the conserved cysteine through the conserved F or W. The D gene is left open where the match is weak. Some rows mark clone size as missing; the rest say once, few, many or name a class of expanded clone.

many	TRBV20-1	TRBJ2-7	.	TGCAGTGCCAGTGGGCCCCCTCTTTGGGAGCAGTACTTC	CSASGPPLWEQYF
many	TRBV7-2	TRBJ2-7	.	TGTGCCAGCAGCTTAGTCGGGACTGCGGGGTCCGAGCAGTACTTC	CASSLVGTAGSEQYF
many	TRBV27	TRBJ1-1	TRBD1	TGTGCCAGCTCCCACAGGGGCCCAAGGAACACTGAAGCTTTCTTT	CASSHRGPRNTEAFF
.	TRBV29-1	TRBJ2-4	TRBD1	TGCAGCGTTCCCGGGACAGGGGGAAACATTCAGTACTTC	CSVPGTGGNIQYF
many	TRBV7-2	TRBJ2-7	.	TGTGCCAGCAGCTTTCGGTACTCCACCACCTACGAGCAGTACTTC	CASSFRYSTTYEQYF
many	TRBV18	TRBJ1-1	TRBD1	TGTGCCAGCTCACCACGACAGGGGAACACTGAAGCTTTCTTT	CASSPRQGNTEAFF
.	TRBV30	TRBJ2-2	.	TGTGCCTGGAGTGCGAGCTATGGGGAGCTGTTTTTT	CAWSASYGELFF
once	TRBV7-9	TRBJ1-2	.	TGTGCCAGCAGCTTAGCGACGGTGAACTATGGCTACACCTTT	CASSLATVNYGYTF
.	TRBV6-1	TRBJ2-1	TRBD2	TGTGCCAGCAGTGGGGGACTAGCGGGGGGGAGCAATGAGCAGTTCTTC	CASSGGLAGGSNEQFF
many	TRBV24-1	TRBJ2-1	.	TGTGCCACCAGTGATTTTTGGGGGGGGCTCTGGGAGCAGTTCTTC	CATSDFWGGLWEQFF
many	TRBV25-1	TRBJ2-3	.	TGTGCCAGCAGCCTCACAGATACGCAGTATTTT	CASSLTDTQYF
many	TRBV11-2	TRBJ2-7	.	TGTGCCAGCAGCTTACCCTATATTGCTCAACCGTACTTC	CASSLPYIAQPYF
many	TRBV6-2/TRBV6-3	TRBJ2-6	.	TGTGCCAGCAGTTACGCAGGCCCGTCTGGGGCCAACGTCCTGACTTTC	CASSYAGPSGANVLTF
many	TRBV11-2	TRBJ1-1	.	TGTGCCAGCAGCTTAGAGGGCAGGCGAGCTTTCTTT	CASSLEGRRAFF
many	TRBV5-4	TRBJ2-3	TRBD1	TGTGCCAGCAGCTTGGGAGCGGGACAGGGGTCAGATACGCAGTATTTT	CASSLGAGQGSDTQYF
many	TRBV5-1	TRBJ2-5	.	TGCGCCAGCAGCTCGATGTGGGTGGGGGGCCAAGAGACCCAGTACTTC	CASSSMWVGGQETQYF
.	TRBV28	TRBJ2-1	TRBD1	TGTGCCAGCAGTGGGACAGGGGGTTCCTACAATGAGCAGTTCTTC	CASSGTGGSYNEQFF
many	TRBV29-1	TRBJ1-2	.	TGCAGCGTTGAGCCCGTTCTCTATGGCTACACCTTC	CSVEPVLYGYTF
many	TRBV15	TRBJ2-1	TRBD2	TGTGCCACCAGCAGAGATTCACAGCGGGGGCTCGAACTTTACAATGAGCAGTTCTTC	CATSRDSQRGLELYNEQFF
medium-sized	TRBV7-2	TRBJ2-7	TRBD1	TGTGCCAGCAGCTTCGGGACAGGGTTTTACGAGCAGTACTTC	CASSFGTGFYEQYF
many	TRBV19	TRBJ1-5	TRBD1	TGTGCCAGTAGTATGGGGACAGGGGTTGGGCAGCCCCAGCATTTT	CASSMGTGVGQPQHF
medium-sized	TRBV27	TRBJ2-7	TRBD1	TGTGCCAGCAAAGGACAGGGGGCCAGGGGGAAGGGTTACGAGCAGTACTTC	CASKGQGARGKGYEQYF
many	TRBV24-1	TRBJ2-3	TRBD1	TGTGCCACCAGCCCCGGGACAGACCACACAGATACGCAGTATTTT	CATSPGTDHTDTQYF
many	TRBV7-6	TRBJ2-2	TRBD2	TGTGCCAGCAGCTTACTTGGACTAGCGGGAGCTGACGGGGAGCTGTTTTTT	CASSLLGLAGADGELFF
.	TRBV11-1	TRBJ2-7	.	TGTGCCAGTGGTCCGTGGCACGAGCAGTACTTC	CASGPWHEQYF
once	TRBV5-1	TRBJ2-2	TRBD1	TGCGCCAGCCGGAGCCCGGGACAGGGAATCACCGGGGAGCTGTTTTTT	CASRSPGQGITGELFF
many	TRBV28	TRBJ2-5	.	TGTGCCAGCAGGCGAAGTGGACCCGGGGTTCAAGAGACCCAGTACTTC	CASRRSGPGVQETQYF
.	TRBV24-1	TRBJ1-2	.	TGTGCAGAGGGTCCCCCATGGGTATATGGCTACACCTTC	CAEGPPWVYGYTF
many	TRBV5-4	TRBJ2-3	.	TGTGCCAGCAGCTCGAGACCAGATACGCAGTATTTT	CASSSRPDTQYF
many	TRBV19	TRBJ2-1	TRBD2	TGTGCCAGTACGGCGGGGGGGCCCAATGAGCAGTTCTTC	CASTAGGPNEQFF
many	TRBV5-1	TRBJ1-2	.	TGCGCCAGCAGCTTTGTTCAGGGCCCTCTTTATGGCTACACCTTC	CASSFVQGPLYGYTF
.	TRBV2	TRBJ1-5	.	TGTGCCAGCAGGGGGAAGACGGGGAGCAATCAGCCCCAGCATTTT	CASRGKTGSNQPQHF
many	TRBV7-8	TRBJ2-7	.	TGTGCCAGCAGCTTAGGCAGCCTCTCCTACGAGCAGTACTTC	CASSLGSLSYEQYF
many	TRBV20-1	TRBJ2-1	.	TGCAGTGCCCAACGACAGGAACCGTACAATGAGCAGTTCTTC	CSAQRQEPYNEQFF
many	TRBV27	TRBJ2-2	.	TGTGCCAGCAGACCGCCCTTATGGGGGGGCAGGGCCGGGGGGCTGTTTTTT	CASRPPLWGGRAGGLFF
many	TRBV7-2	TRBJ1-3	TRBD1	TGTGCCAGCAGCTTAAGAGGGGGCCTGAGTGGAAACACCATATATTTT	CASSLRGGLSGNTIYF
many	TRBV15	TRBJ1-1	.	TGTGCCACCAGCAGAGAGGTAACAGCCCAGAACACTGAAGCTTTCTTT	CATSREVTAQNTEAFF
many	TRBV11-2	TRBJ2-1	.	TGTGCCAGCAGCTTAGGGGCTAGTCTTTACAATGAGCAGTTCTTC	CASSLGASLYNEQFF
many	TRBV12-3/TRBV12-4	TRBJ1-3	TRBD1	TGTGCCAGCAGCTCATTAAGGACAGGGAATACTGGAAACACCATATATTTT	CASSSLRTGNTGNTIYF
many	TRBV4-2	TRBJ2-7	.	TGTGCCAGCAGCCAAGGGAGCAGACAGGCAACCTACGAGCAGTACTTC	CASSQGSRQATYEQYF
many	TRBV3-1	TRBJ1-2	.	TGTGCCAGCAGCGCTCCCGGCAGGGCTAACTATGGCTACACCTTC	CASSAPGRANYGYTF
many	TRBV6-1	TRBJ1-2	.	TGTGCCAGCAGTGTAAACAGGGTCGGCTACACCTTC	CASSVNRVGYTF
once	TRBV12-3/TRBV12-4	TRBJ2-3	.	TGTGCCAGCAGTTTCATCCGGAGGGGGCGCATCACAGATACGCAATATTTT	CASSFIRRGRITDTQYF
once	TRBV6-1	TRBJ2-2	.	TGTGCCAGCAGCCCGTCGAGGAGGACGAACACCGGGGAGCTGTTTTTT	CASSPSRRTNTGELFF
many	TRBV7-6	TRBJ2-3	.	TGTGCCAGCAGCTCACTTGGCCTGGATGATACGCAGTATTTT	CASSSLGLDDTQYF
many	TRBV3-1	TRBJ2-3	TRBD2	TGTGCCAGCAGCCCGCGGGAGTTCGATACGCAGTATTTT	CASSPREFDTQYF
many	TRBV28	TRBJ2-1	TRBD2	TGTGCCAGCAGTGAAAATAGCGGGAGTTGGGACAATGAGCAGTTCTTC	CASSENSGSWDNEQFF
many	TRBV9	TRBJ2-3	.	TGTGCCAGCAGCGAAACTAGCACAGATACGCAGTATTTT	CASSETSTDTQYF
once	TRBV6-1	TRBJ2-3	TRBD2	TGTGCCAGAAGTGAAATCCTAGCGGGGGGGCCGACAGATACTCAGTATTTT	CARSEILAGGPTDTQYF
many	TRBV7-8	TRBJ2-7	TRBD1	TGTGCCAGCAACCCGACCAGGGGGTTTTATCAGGACGAGCAGTACTTC	CASNPTRGFYQDEQYF
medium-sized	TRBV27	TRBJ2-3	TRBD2	TGTGCCAGCAGTGGGCGGGAGGGCCGCACAGATACGCAGTATTTT	CASSGREGRTDTQYF
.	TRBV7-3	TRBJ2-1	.	TGTGCCAGCAGCTTGCGGTCCCACAATGAGCAGTTCTTC	CASSLRSHNEQFF
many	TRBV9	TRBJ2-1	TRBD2	TGTGCCAGCAGCGCTGACGGGAGGGACAATGAGCAGTTCTTC	CASSADGRDNEQFF